The clone carrying this TCR beta chain was counted at least ten times. Its antigen is unidentified. The germline gene is not matched at one end of the junction; a read error may be the cause. This record comes from a study of T cell repertoires in cytomegalovirus infection. About the study: Matching HLA type and CMV infection were both indicated by public TCR beta signatures.

Study outcomes and limitations: HLA-C-restricted CMV clonotypes gave the most frequent clonotype in two of eight donors. CMV carriers with the relevant HLA were identified by cumulative public TCR beta family frequency.

The germline gives CDR1 SGHRS, CDR2 YFSETQ. CDR3 size: 17 residues. MiXCR, applied by TCRdb to the reads, yields one record per CDR3 protein. The sample has 490,000 or so distinct CDR3 sequences; over 9% are singletons. The material sequenced was PBMCs. V is TRBV5-1 and J is TRBJ2-1, with unresolved D. The TCR comes from a human donor in good health (CMV status not recorded). Some clones in this sample may be carry-over from other donors' samples. In DNA, the CDR3 is TGCGCCAGCAGCTCGTATAAACGCGGTCGCTCCCACAATGAGCAGTTCTTC. It specifies CASSSYKRGRSHNEQFF.